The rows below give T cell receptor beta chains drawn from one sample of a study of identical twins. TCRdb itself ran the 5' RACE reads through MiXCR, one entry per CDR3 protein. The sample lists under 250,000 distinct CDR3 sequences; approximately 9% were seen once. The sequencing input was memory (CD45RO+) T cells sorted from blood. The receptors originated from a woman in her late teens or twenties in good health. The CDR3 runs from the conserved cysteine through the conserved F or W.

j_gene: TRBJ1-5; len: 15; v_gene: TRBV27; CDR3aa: CASRVQGFYHQPQHF
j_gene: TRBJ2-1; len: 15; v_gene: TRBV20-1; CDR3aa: CSASSPGLDHNEQFF
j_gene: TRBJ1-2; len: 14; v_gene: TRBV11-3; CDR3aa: CASSREWGNYGYTF
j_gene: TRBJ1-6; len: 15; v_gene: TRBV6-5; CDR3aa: CASSLRTGGLSPLHF
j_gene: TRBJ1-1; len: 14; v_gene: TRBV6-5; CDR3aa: CASSYSTRGGRAFF
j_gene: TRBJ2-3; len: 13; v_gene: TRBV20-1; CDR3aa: CSASTGDTDTQYF
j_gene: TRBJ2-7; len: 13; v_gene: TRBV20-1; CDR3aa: CSASTSVGYEQYF
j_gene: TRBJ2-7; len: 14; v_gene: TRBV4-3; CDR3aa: CASSQESYHYEQYF
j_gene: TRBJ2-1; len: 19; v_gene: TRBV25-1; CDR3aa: CASSESLTYASSGSGEQFF
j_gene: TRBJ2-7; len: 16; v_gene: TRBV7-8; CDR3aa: CASSSNRDWSSYEQYF
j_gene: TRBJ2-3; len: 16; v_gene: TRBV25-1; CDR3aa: CASSTRTSGFTDTQYF
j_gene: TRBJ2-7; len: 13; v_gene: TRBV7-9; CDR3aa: CASSWEDLYEQYF
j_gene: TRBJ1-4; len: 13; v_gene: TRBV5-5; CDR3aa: CASSLLPTEKLFF
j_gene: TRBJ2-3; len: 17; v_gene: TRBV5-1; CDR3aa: CASSWGTRFHSTDTQYF
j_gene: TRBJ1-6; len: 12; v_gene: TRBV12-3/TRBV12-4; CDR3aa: CASSLANSPLHF
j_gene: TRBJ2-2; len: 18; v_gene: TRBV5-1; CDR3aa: CASSLGSSGRTNTGELFF
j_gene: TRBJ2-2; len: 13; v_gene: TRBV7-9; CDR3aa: CASISAGAGELFF
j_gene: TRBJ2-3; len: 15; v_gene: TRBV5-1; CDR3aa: CASSFTQLSTDTQYF
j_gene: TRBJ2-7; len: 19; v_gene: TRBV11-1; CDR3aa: CASSPWTKGGLAGVYEQYF
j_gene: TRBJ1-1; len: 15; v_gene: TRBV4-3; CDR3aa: CASREGASMNTEAFF
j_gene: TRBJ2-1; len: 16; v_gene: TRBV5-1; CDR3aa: CASSTSGTYTGDEQFF
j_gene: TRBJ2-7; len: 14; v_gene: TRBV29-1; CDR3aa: CSVGGTGRSYEQYF
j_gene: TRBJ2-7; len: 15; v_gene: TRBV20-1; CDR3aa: CSARDAAGSSYEQYF
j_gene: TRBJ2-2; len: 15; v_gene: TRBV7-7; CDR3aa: CASSLAGPGTGELFF
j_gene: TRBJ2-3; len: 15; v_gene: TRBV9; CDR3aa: CASSVVTGGPDTQYF